The sequence of this TCR beta chain was determined in a study of immune heterogeneity within non-small cell lung tumors. Study in general: There was 1 tumor not otherwise specified, along with 10 non-squamous carcinomas and several squamous cell carcinomas. General study findings and limits: Statistically, local T-cell clonality exhibited a moderate yet significant correlation with local tumor mutational burden (R approximately 0.33).

V lost 2 bases, J lost 4 bases, and 12 bases lay in between. Germline V gives CDR1 LNHDA, CDR2 SQIVND (reference sequence). The CDR3 sequence is 15 residues long. At least ten counts were recorded for this clonotype. Antigen: not known. At 550 to 700 ng per sample, bulk tumor genomic DNA provided the template. Several spatially distant biopsies were obtained per primary tumor intraoperatively. Newly diagnosed with untreated non-small cell lung cancer, the patients underwent curative surgery. Patients with newly diagnosed non-small cell lung cancer who underwent surgery with curative intent served as donors. A multiplex PCR containing 32 V primers and 13 J primers was used to amplify TCR beta CDR3. TCRdb called the multiplex PCR reads again in MiXCR, with one record for every CDR3 protein. The table includes 14,000 to 15,000 distinct CDR3 sequences, 28% detected once.

This clonotype originated in a man between 35 and 55 years old with non-small cell lung cancer. Sequenced input: lung tumor tissue. The rearrangement links TRBV19 to TRBJ1-3; D might be TRBD1 (5 bases). The CDR3 bases are TGTGCCAGTAGTATACGCCAGGGTGCCGGAAACACCATATATTTT. Protein sequence: CASSIRQGAGNTIYF.